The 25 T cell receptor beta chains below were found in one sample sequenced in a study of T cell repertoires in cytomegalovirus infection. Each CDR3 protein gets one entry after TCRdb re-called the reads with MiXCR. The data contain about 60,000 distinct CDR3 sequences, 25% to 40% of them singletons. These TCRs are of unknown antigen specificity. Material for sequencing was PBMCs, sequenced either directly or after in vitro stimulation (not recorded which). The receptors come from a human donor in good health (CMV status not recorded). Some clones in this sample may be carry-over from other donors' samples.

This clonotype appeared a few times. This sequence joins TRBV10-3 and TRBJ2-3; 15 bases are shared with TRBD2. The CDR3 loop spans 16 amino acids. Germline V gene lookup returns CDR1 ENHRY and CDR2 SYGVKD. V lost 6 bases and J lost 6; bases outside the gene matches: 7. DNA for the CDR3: TGTGCCATCAGCGCAGGACTAGCGGGAGGGCCCGATACGCAGTATTTT. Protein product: CAISAGLAGGPDTQYF.

The CDR3 region is CASSFLNRGGKHGYTF. The CDR3 region has the DNA TGTGCCAGCAGCTTCCTAAACAGGGGTGGTAAACATGGCTACACCTTC. The gene calls are TRBV11-2 and TRBJ1-2, with 7 bases identical to TRBD1. The germline V gene encodes CDR1 SGHAT and CDR2 FQNNGV. The CDR3 loop spans 16 amino acids. The V gene end was trimmed by 3 bases and the J gene end by 6 bases; junction bases not matched to a gene: 13.

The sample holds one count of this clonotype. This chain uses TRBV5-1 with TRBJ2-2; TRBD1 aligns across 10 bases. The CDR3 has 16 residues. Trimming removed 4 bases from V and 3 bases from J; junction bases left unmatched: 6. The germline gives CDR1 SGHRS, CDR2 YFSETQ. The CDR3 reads CASSPPGQGHTGELFF. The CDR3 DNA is TGCGCCAGCAGCCCTCCGGGACAGGGGCACACCGGGGAGCTGTTTTTT.

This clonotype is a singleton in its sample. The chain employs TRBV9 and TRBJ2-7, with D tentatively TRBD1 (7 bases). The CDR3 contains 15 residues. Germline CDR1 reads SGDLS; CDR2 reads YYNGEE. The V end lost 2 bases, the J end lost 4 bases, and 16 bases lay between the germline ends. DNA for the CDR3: TGTGCCAGCAGCGTGGGGGGACAGCCCCCGTACGAGCAGTACTTC. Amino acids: CASSVGGQPPYEQYF.

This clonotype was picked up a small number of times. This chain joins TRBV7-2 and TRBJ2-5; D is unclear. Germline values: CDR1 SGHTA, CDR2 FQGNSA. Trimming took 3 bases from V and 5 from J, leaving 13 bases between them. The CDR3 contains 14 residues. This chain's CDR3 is CASSFRTARETQYF. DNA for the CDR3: TGTGCCAGCAGCTTTCGGACGGCGCGGGAGACCCAGTACTTC.

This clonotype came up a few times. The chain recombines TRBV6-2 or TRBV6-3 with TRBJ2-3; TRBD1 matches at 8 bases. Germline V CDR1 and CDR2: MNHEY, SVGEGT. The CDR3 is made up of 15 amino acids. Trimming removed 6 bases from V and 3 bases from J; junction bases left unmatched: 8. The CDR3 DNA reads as TGTGCCAGCAGCCGCCGGGACAGGATAACAGATACGCAGTATTTT. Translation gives CASSRRDRITDTQYF.

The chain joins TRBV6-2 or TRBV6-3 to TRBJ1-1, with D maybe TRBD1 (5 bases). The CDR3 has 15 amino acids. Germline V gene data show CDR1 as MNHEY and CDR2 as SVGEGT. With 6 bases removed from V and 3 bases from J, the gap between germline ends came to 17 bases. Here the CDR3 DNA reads TGTGCCAGCAGGCAGATCAGGGACTTGGACACTGAAGCTTTCTTT. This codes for CASRQIRDLDTEAFF.

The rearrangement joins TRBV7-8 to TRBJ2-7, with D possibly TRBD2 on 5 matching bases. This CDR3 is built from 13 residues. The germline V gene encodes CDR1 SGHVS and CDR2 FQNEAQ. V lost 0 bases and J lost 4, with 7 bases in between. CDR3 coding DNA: TGTGCCAGCAGCTTAGCTCGGAGGTACGAGCAGTACTTC. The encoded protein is CASSLARRYEQYF. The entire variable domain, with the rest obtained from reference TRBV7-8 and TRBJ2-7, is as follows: GAGVSQSPRYKVAKRGQDVALRCDPISGHVSLFWYQQALGQGPEFLTYFQNEAQLDKSGLPSDRFFAERPEGSVSTLKIQRTQQEDSAVYLCASSLARRYEQYFGPGTRLTVT.

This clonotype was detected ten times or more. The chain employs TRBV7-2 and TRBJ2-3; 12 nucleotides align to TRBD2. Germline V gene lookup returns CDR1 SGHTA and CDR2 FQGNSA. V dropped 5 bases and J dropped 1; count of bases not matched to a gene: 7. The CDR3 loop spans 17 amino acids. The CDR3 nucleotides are TGTGCCAGCAGCCTGCGACTAGCGGGGGACGGCACAGATACGCAGTATTTT. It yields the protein CASSLRLAGDGTDTQYF.

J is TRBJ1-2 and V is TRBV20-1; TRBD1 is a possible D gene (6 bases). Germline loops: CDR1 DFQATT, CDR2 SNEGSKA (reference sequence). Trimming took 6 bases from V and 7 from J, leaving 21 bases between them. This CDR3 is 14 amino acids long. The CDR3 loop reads CSATKLQGVGGYTF. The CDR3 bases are TGCAGTGCCACGAAACTACAGGGAGTTGGTGGCTACACCTTC.

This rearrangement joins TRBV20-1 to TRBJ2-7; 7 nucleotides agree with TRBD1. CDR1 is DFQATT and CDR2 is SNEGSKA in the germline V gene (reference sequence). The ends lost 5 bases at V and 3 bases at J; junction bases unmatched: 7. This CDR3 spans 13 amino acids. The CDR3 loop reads CSASSDRDYEQYF. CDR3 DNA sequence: TGCAGTGCTTCCTCCGACAGGGACTACGAGCAGTACTTC.

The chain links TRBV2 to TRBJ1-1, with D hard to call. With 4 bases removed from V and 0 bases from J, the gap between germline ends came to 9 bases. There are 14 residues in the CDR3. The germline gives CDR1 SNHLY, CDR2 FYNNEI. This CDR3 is CASSGRTMNTEAFF. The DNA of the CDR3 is TGTGCCAGCAGTGGGCGGACTATGAACACTGAAGCTTTCTTT.

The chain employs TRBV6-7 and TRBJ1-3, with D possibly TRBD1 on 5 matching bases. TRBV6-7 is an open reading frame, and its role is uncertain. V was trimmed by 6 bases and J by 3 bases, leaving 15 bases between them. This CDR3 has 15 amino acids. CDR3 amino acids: CASRNGHLGGNTIYF. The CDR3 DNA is TGTGCCAGCAGAAACGGACACCTTGGTGGAAACACCATATATTTT.

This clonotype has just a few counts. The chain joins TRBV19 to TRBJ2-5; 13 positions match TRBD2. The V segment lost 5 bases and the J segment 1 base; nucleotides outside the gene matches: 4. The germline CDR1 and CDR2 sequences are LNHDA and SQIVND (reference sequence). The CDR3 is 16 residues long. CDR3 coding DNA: TGTGCCAGTAGTCAGGGACTAGCGGGGACCCAAGAGACCCAGTACTTC. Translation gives CASSQGLAGTQETQYF.

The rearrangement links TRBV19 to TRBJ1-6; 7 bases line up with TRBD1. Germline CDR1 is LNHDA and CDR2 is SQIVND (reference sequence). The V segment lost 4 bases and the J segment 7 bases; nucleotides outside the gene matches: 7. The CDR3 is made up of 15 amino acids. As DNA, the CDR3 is TGTGCCAGTAGTACCAGGACAGGAGTCAATTCACCCCTCCACTTT. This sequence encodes CASSTRTGVNSPLHF.

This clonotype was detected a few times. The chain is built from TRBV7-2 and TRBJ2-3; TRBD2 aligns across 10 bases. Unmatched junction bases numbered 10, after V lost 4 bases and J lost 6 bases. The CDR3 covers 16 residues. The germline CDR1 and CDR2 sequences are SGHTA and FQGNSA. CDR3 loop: CASSSWGSSGGDTQYF. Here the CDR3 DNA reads TGTGCCAGCAGCTCCTGGGGTAGTAGCGGGGGGGATACGCAGTATTTT.

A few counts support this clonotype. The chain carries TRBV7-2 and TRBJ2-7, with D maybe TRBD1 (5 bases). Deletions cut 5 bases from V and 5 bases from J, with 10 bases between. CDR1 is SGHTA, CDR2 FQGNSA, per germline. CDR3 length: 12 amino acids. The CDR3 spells CASSAGWNEQYF. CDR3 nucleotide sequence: TGTGCCAGCAGCGCAGGGTGGAACGAGCAGTACTTC.

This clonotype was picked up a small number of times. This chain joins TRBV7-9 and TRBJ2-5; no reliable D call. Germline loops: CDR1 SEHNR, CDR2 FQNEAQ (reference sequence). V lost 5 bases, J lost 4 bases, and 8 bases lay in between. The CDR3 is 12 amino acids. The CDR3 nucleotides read TGTGCCAGCAGCCCATCCGGAGAGACCCAGTACTTC. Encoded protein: CASSPSGETQYF.

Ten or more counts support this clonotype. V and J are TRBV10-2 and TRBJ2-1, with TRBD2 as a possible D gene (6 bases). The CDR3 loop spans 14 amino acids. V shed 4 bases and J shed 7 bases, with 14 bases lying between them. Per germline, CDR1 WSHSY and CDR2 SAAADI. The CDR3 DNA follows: TGCGCCAGCAGTGTTCGGGAGAGGGGAAATGAGCAGTTCTTC. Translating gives CASSVRERGNEQFF.

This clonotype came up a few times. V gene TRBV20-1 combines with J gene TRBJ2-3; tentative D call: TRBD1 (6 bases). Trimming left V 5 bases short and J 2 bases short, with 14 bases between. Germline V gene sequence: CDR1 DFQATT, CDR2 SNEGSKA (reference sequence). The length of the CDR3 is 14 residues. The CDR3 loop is CSAVRGGATDTQYF. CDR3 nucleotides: TGCAGTGCTGTACGAGGGGGAGCCACAGATACGCAGTATTTT.

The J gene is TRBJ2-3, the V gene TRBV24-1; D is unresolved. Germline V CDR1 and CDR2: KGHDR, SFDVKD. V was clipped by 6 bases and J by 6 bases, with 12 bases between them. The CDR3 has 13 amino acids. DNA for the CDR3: TGTGCCACCAGTATAAGGGATTTGGATACGCAGTATTTT. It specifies CATSIRDLDTQYF.

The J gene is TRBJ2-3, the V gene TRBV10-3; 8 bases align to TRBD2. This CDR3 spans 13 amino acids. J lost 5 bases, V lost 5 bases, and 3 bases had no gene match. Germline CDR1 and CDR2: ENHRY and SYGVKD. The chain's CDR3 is CAISPGGVDTQYF. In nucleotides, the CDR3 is TGTGCCATCAGTCCGGGGGGGGTAGATACGCAGTATTTT.

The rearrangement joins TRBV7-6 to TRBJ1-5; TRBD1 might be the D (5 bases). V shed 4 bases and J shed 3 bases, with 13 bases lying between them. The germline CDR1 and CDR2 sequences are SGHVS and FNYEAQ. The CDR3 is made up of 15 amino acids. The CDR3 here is CASSSRWGNNQPQHF. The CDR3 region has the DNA TGTGCCAGCAGCTCCCGATGGGGGAACAATCAGCCCCAGCATTTT.

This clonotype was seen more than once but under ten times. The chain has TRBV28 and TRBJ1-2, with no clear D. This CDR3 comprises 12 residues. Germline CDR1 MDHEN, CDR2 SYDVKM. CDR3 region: CASTVGEYGYTF. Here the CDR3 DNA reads TGTGCGTCTACAGTGGGAGAATATGGCTACACCTTC.

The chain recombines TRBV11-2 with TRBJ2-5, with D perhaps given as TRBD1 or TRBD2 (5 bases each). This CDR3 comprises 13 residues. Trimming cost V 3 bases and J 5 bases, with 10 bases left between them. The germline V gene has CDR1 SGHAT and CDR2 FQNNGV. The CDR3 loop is CASSFSEGETQYF. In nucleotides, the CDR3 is TGTGCCAGCAGCTTTTCCGAGGGGGAGACCCAGTACTTC.